This TCR beta chain stems from a study of blood T cell repertoires in COVID-19. Background on the study: Both acute and convalescent COVID-19 samples were obtained from the United States, Italy and Spain.

This table comes from immunoSEQ multiplex PCR, and its TCRdb copy is limited to in-frame clones, with some not included. In the table there are about 230,000 clones, approximately 82% of which are singletons. This clone appeared once. The germline CDR1 and CDR2 sequences are ENHRY and SYGVKD. V lost 5 bases to trimming and J lost 7 bases, with 12 bases between them. The CDR3 extends over 12 amino acids. The sequenced sample was peripheral blood. This clonotype originated in a woman aged 70-85 years with active or convalescent COVID-19. This rearrangement joins TRBV10-3 to TRBJ2-7; TRBD1 is a possible D gene (7 bases). In DNA, the CDR3 is TGTGCCATCAGTCGACAGGGAGGAGAGCAGTACTTC. Translation gives CAISRQGGEQYF.